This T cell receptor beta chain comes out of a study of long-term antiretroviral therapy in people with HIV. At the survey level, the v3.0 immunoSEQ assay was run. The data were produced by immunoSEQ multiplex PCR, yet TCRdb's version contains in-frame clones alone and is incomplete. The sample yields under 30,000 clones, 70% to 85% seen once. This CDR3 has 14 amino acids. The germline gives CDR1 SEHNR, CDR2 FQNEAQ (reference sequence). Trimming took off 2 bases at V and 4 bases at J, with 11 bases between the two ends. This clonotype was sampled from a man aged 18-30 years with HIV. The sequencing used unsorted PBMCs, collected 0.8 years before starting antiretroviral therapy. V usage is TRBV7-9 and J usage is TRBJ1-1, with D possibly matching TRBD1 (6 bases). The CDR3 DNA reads TGTGCCAGCAGCTTAAACAGGGATGGCACTGAAGCTTTCTTT. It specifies CASSLNRDGTEAFF. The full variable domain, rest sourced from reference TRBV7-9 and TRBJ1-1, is DTGVSQNPRHKITKRGQNVTFRCDPISEHNRLYWYRQTLGQGPEFLTYFQNEAQLEKSRLLSDRFSAERPKGSFSTLEIQRTEQGDSAMYLCASSLNRDGTEAFFGQGTRLTVV.